The rows below give T cell receptor beta chains drawn from one sample of a study of blood T cell repertoires in COVID-19. Clones were sequenced by immunoSEQ multiplex PCR, and TCRdb holds only the in-frame ones, with some missing. Of approximately 300,000 clones listed, 80% to 95% are singletons. Material: peripheral blood. These TCRs come from a woman between 25 and 40 years old with COVID-19, enrolled during active disease. Each CDR3 is given with its conserved first and last residue. The D gene is left open where the match is weak. Expanded clones get a size class; other rows say once, few or many, or leave the size out.

clone_size	d_call	v_call	j_call	cdr3_aa	cdr3_nt
.	TRBD2	TRBV27	TRBJ2-5	CASRPLLAGEIETQYF	TGTGCCAGCAGGCCACTACTAGCGGGAGAGATAGAGACCCAGTACTTC
.	TRBD2	TRBV5-6	TRBJ2-5	CASSFRTSGSFKTQYF	TGTGCCAGCAGCTTTCGGACTAGCGGGAGTTTCAAGACCCAGTACTTC
.	TRBD1	TRBV11-2	TRBJ2-7	CASSFRPGQGAAEQYF	TGTGCCAGCAGCTTCCGACCGGGACAGGGGGCGGCCGAGCAGTACTTC
.	.	TRBV5-1	TRBJ1-1	CASSLDRVSYEAFF	TGCGCCAGCAGCTTGGACAGGGTTTCTTATGAAGCTTTCTTT
.	TRBD1	TRBV6-2/TRBV6-3	TRBJ2-7	CASSRQGSYEQYF	TGTGCCAGCAGCAGACAGGGTTCCTACGAGCAGTACTTC
.	.	TRBV19	TRBJ1-5	CASSRQYSNQPQHF	TGTGCCAGTAGTAGACAATATAGCAATCAGCCCCAGCATTTT
.	.	TRBV4-3	TRBJ1-1	CASSQDVVGEAEAFF	TGCGCCAGCAGCCAAGACGTGGTCGGAGAGGCTGAAGCTTTCTTT
.	.	TRBV7-9	TRBJ1-1	CASSLRGNTEAFF	TGTGCCAGCAGCCTCAGGGGAAACACTGAAGCTTTCTTT
.	.	TRBV3-1/TRBV3-2	TRBJ2-2	CASSQDRGISTGELFF	TGTGCCAGCAGCCAAGATCGGGGGATTAGCACCGGGGAGCTGTTTTTT
.	.	TRBV18	TRBJ1-2	CASTRNRVDYGYTF	TGTGCCAGCACGCGTAACAGGGTGGACTATGGCTACACCTTC
.	.	TRBV5-5	TRBJ1-1	CASSLAGNTEAFF	TGTGCCAGCAGCTTGGCAGGGAACACTGAAGCTTTCTTT
.	TRBD2	TRBV9	TRBJ2-7	CASSVALAGLGEQYF	TGTGCCAGCAGCGTGGCACTAGCGGGTTTGGGGGAGCAGTACTTC
.	TRBD1	TRBV29-1	TRBJ2-7	CSGLTGAYEQYF	TGCAGCGGGCTAACAGGGGCCTACGAGCAGTACTTC
.	TRBD2	TRBV7-9	TRBJ2-3	CASSLALTGGPGDTQYF	TGTGCCAGCAGCTTAGCGTTGACGGGAGGGCCTGGCGATACGCAGTATTTT
many	TRBD2	TRBV5-5	TRBJ2-3	CASSRNSGRLTDTQYF	TGTGCCAGCAGCCGAAATAGCGGGAGGCTCACAGATACGCAGTATTTT
.	.	TRBV6-4	TRBJ1-1	CATNSGYLMNTEAFF	TGTGCCACCAACTCGGGGTACCTCATGAACACTGAAGCTTTCTTT
.	.	TRBV10-1	TRBJ1-1	CASSEVGALLMNTEAFF	TGCGCCAGCAGTGAGGTAGGGGCACTTTTGATGAACACTGAAGCTTTCTTT
.	.	TRBV14	TRBJ1-1	CASSPLSRTLNTEAFF	TGTGCCAGCAGCCCCCTCTCCAGGACATTGAACACTGAAGCTTTCTTT
.	.	TRBV19	TRBJ2-2	CASSVRRNTGELFF	TGTGCCAGTAGTGTCAGGCGGAACACCGGGGAGCTGTTTTTT
few	TRBD1	TRBV19	TRBJ2-3	CASSPPPETGVRADTQYF	TGTGCCAGTAGCCCCCCCCCGGAGACAGGGGTTCGCGCAGATACGCAGTATTTT
few	TRBD2	TRBV7-2	TRBJ2-1	CASSLDLAGDGEQFF	TGTGCCAGCAGCTTAGACCTAGCGGGAGATGGGGAGCAGTTCTTC
.	.	TRBV11-2	TRBJ1-3	CASRLGNTIYF	TGTGCCAGCAGGCTAGGAAACACCATATATTTT
.	TRBD2	TRBV6-6	TRBJ2-7	CASSYSTSGSSEQYF	TGTGCCAGCAGTTACTCGACTAGCGGGAGTAGCGAGCAGTACTTC
once	TRBD2	TRBV11-2	TRBJ2-1	CASSPRTSGSLFYYNEQFF	TGTGCCAGCAGCCCCCGGACTAGCGGGAGCTTGTTCTACTACAATGAGCAGTTCTTC
.	TRBD2	TRBV30	TRBJ2-1	CAWSVRLAGLDEQFF	TGTGCCTGGAGTGTACGGCTAGCGGGACTCGATGAGCAGTTCTTC
.	.	TRBV28	TRBJ1-1	CASSSRDKILNTEAFF	TGTGCCAGCAGTTCCCGGGACAAGATCTTGAACACTGAAGCTTTCTTT
once	TRBD2	TRBV28	TRBJ2-2	CASSSTSGMNTGELFF	TGTGCCAGCAGTTCTACTAGCGGGATGAACACCGGGGAGCTGTTTTTT
once	.	TRBV2	TRBJ1-4	CASSDVLFNEKLFF	TGTGCCAGCAGTGATGTCTTGTTTAATGAAAAACTGTTTTTT
.	TRBD2	TRBV5-4	TRBJ2-6	CASSSRLAGAGANVLTF	TGTGCCAGCAGCTCCCGACTAGCGGGAGCTGGGGCCAACGTCCTGACTTTC
.	.	TRBV5-1	TRBJ1-3	CASSPGSGNTIYF	TGCGCCAGCAGCCCAGGGTCCGGAAACACCATATATTTT
.	TRBD1	TRBV11-2	TRBJ2-7	CASPSTGVSSYEQYF	TGTGCCAGCCCGTCCACAGGGGTAAGCTCCTACGAGCAGTACTTC
.	TRBD1	TRBV19	TRBJ2-7	CASRTFGQGSYEQYF	TGTGCCAGTAGGACATTCGGACAGGGTAGTTACGAGCAGTACTTC
few	.	TRBV6-5	TRBJ2-2	CASSSPELFF	TGTGCCAGCAGCTCCCCGGAGCTGTTTTTT
.	.	TRBV28	TRBJ1-2	CASSSGHRNYGYTF	TGTGCCAGCAGTTCGGGACATCGAAACTATGGCTACACCTTC
.	TRBD2	TRBV7-8	TRBJ2-1	CASSLVAGGPHNEQFF	TGTGCCAGCAGCTTAGTAGCGGGAGGGCCCCACAATGAGCAGTTCTTC
.	.	TRBV7-6	TRBJ2-1	CASSLQGWSVHEQFF	TGTGCCAGCAGCTTACAGGGGTGGTCGGTCCATGAGCAGTTCTTC
.	.	TRBV29-1	TRBJ2-7	CSVEDNVQGEQYF	TGCAGCGTTGAAGATAACGTACAGGGTGAGCAGTACTTC
.	.	TRBV29-1	TRBJ1-2	CSVRRGGRRGSNYGYTF	TGCAGCGTCCGGCGGGGCGGACGGCGGGGCTCTAACTATGGCTACACCTTC
.	.	TRBV7-9	TRBJ2-7	CASSQLSGRTSYEQYF	TGTGCCAGCAGCCAGTTGAGTGGGAGGACTTCCTACGAGCAGTACTTC
.	TRBD2	TRBV15	TRBJ2-5	CATSRVTSVVETQYF	TGTGCCACCAGCAGAGTGACTAGCGTCGTGGAGACCCAGTACTTC
.	TRBD1	TRBV19	TRBJ1-2	CASSLRDRDRSYGYTF	TGTGCCAGTAGTCTCCGCGACCGGGACAGGAGCTATGGCTACACCTTC
once	TRBD1	TRBV11-2	TRBJ2-7	CASTPGPGGYEQYF	TGTGCCAGCACTCCGGGGCCAGGGGGCTACGAGCAGTACTTC
once	.	TRBV5-6	TRBJ1-2	CASSSTVYGYTF	TGTGCCAGCAGCTCGACTGTCTATGGCTACACCTTC
.	.	TRBV5-1	TRBJ1-5	CASSADGGNQPQHF	TGCGCCAGCAGCGCGGACGGGGGCAATCAGCCCCAGCATTTT
.	.	TRBV9	TRBJ1-5	CASSVGLDNQPQHF	TGTGCCAGCAGCGTAGGACTCGACAATCAGCCCCAGCATTTT
.	TRBD2	TRBV7-9	TRBJ2-5	CASSPRGGAGGAWQETQYF	TGTGCCAGCAGCCCCCGTGGCGGTGCGGGGGGCGCGTGGCAAGAGACCCAGTACTTC
.	.	TRBV2	TRBJ2-3	CASRLGTDTQYF	TGTGCCAGCAGGCTAGGCACAGATACGCAGTATTTT
.	TRBD2	TRBV10-2	TRBJ2-4	CASREGLAGFIAKNIQYF	TGCGCCAGCAGGGAGGGACTAGCGGGCTTTATAGCCAAAAACATTCAGTACTTC
few	TRBD1	TRBV7-9	TRBJ2-7	CASSFGTGTPYEQYF	TGTGCCAGCAGCTTCGGGACAGGGACCCCCTACGAGCAGTACTTC
.	TRBD2	TRBV15	TRBJ2-7	CATSRGGAGDSYEQYF	TGTGCCACCAGCAGAGGGGGAGCGGGGGACTCCTACGAGCAGTACTTC
.	.	TRBV29-1	TRBJ2-7	CSVEQASSYEQYF	TGCAGCGTTGAACAGGCCAGCTCCTACGAGCAGTACTTC
.	TRBD1	TRBV9	TRBJ2-5	CASSGGQQETQYF	TGTGCCAGCAGCGGGGGACAGCAAGAGACCCAGTACTTC
.	.	TRBV11-2	TRBJ2-7	CASSFAHGAYEQYF	TGTGCCAGCAGCTTCGCCCACGGGGCCTACGAGCAGTACTTC
.	.	TRBV18	TRBJ1-1	CASSRRTLGANTEAFF	TGTGCCAGCTCACGGAGGACCCTAGGAGCGAACACTGAAGCTTTCTTT
.	.	TRBV7-8	TRBJ1-2	CASSSQGYGYTF	TGTGCCAGCAGTTCACAGGGCTATGGCTACACCTTC
.	.	TRBV6-4	TRBJ1-2	CASKEETF	TGTGCCAGCAAGGAGGAAACCTTC